This T cell receptor (beta chain) originates from a study of cytomegalovirus exposure and HLA in healthy donors. This PCR relied on a set of 60 Vbeta primers and 13 Jbeta primers. In the original workflow: In a later analysis, of 79 million or so unique beta chains, about 11 million appeared in at least two donors. Method: immunoSEQ multiplex PCR; TCRdb's copy keeps in-frame clones and lacks some. That table gives V, J and clone size, and the DNA gave D and trimming. This table has about 180,000 clones, less than 80% appearing once. The CDR3 extends over 14 amino acids. Trimming removed 5 bases from V and 5 bases from J, with 13 bases in between. Looked up from germline, CDR1 is SEHNR and CDR2 is FQNEAQ (reference sequence). As for this clone: Its antigen is undetermined.

Regarding the study as a whole: The investigators catalogued 164 TCR beta chains as cytomegalovirus-associated. In an earlier analysis, most TCR beta V segments were productive about 87% or about 30% of the time.

The donors (healthy individuals) were bone marrow donors. The sample comprised PBMCs. This TCR derives from a man younger than 35 in good health and CMV-seronegative. V is TRBV7-9 and J is TRBJ2-1; D might be TRBD1 (5 bases). CDR3 DNA: TGTGCCAGCAGCCCACCCCAGGGAAACAATGAGCAGTTCTTC. Amino acid sequence: CASSPPQGNNEQFF.